This T cell receptor beta chain appears in the sequencing data of a study of regulatory dendritic cells for organ transplantation (dated by TCRdb to 2017 to 2019). Regarding the complete study: Monocytes were cultured with vitamin D3 on days 0 and 4 and with IL-10 on day 4 to generate regulatory dendritic cells. On day 6, LPS was added to the DC cultures to test how the DCs responded to a strong maturation-inducing agent. TCRbeta repertoires were sequenced from sorted naive and memory CD4+ and CD8+ T cells before and after allostimulation with regulatory or mature dendritic cells.

From the cysteine through the phenylalanine, the CDR3 covers 17 amino acids. Just CDR3 DNA is preserved here, 51 bases in frame from base 1. V lost 0 bases and J lost 4 bases, and the count of bases not matched to a germline gene is 6. CDR1 PRHDT and CDR2 FYEKMQ are derived from the germline V gene (reference sequence). Beyond this particular receptor, the publication reports: Of the resting subsets, the one holding the most alloreactive TCR clonotypes was memory CD8+ T cells. Naive CD4+ and CD8+ T cells showed highly diverse repertoires, whereas memory cells were less diverse and memory CD8+ cells were the most oligoclonal. Only a couple of subjects were sequenced, and the authors noted considerable between-individual heterogeneity in the alloreactive memory CD8+ T cell pool. In both subjects, allostimulation led to expansion of memory CD8+ clones, though the expansion induced by regulatory dendritic cells appeared to be more limited than that induced by mature dendritic cells.

Of note for this clone: Its antigen target is currently unknown. Per-base qualities were not stored, and no clone one base away is much larger.

Sorted T cell subsets were CFSE-labeled and co-cultured for around five days with allogeneic regulatory or mature dendritic cells at a 1:10 DC:T ratio. FACS was used to sort CD4+ or CD8+ cells into naive T cells (CD45RA+) and memory T cells (CD45RO+). The T cells used for TCR sequencing were obtained from two healthy control subjects. The Qiagen DNeasy Blood & Tissue Kit was used for extraction of genomic DNA. Multiplexed two-step PCR with Vbeta-specific forward primers and Jbeta-specific reverse primers was used to amplify TCRbeta CDR3 regions. Through the immunoSEQ service, TCRbeta libraries were sequenced on an Illumina instrument. The authors processed their data as follows. IMGT annotation was used to assign V, D and J genes, and synthetic CDR3 analogues were used to correct the counts for multiplex PCR bias. In the immunoSEQ Analyzer, repertoire clonality was calculated as one minus the normalized Shannon entropy. Fisher's exact test with Benjamini-Hochberg false discovery rate control was used to define clonal expansion, with two-tailed P<0.01. Sourced from immuneACCESS, this table was stored by TCRdb with only in-frame sequences that have V and J called. A share of the clones is absent; for the studies checked, an unresolved V gene accounts for under half, and the remainder has no known explanation. The V and J calls and clone size come from that table; D and trimming were worked out from the DNA. A total of approximately 10,000 clones appear in this sample, 55% to 75% of them only once. 0.57% of the sample is in the top ten clones.

Here the chain combines TRBV13 and TRBJ2-2, with 9 middle bases fitting TRBD2. This TCR came from a human donor in good health. The sequenced material came from naive CD4+ T cells from blood cultured with dendritic cells. Interpreted using the paper, the cell subset or site label stands for: CD45RA+ naive T cells. The DNA sequence is given as TGTGCCAGCAGCTTAGGCCCAAGCGGGGGGCGCACCGGGGAGCTGTTTTTT. Its protein reads: CASSLGPSGGRTGELFF.